One T cell receptor beta chain is described in this entry. Its target is unknown. One junction end does not reproduce the germline sequence, and a read error may be involved. The CDR3 runs to 13 residues. In germline, CDR1 is SSHAT, CDR2 FNYEAQ (reference sequence). The sample comes from a study of cytomegalovirus exposure and HLA in healthy donors. General study results and limits: Most likely, a cluster of highly shared sequence variants arose as a sequencing artifact.

60 Vbeta and 13 Jbeta primers were used in PCR. The repertoire was sequenced with immunoSEQ multiplex PCR; TCRdb's copy has only in-frame clones and lacks some. The table counts 70,000 to 100,000 clones; 3.8% lies in the top ten. Sequencing used PBMCs. The origin of this receptor is a man between 18 and 35 years old in good health and CMV-seropositive. This chain uses TRBV7-7 with TRBJ2-1; perhaps TRBD1 as D (5 bases). CDR3 loop: CASSLNAGNEQFF. The CDR3 DNA is TGTGCTAGCAGCCTCAATGCAGGGAACGAGCAGTTCTTC.